The text below deals with one TCR beta chain. Its antigen has not been determined. No qualities accompany the bases; no much larger clone lies one base away. This entry is derived from a study of blood T cell repertoires in COVID-19 (dated by TCRdb to about 2020). Concerning the study at large: The collaborator samples originated in the United States, Italy and Spain and spanned the acute and convalescent phases of COVID-19. Where HLA class I and class II types were available, the types were taken from metadata supplied by the sample provider, not from assay-based typing. The samples were drawn from two sources: the first 160 participants of the ongoing ImmuneRACE study, and 1,000 to 1,500 subjects contributed by 6 global collaborators. Subjects who had been exposed to COVID-19, were actively infected with it, or had recovered from it provided the deeply sampled blood TCRbeta repertoires that made up the dataset. The prospective study material was composed of cDNA or gDNA derived from T cells, B-cell-depleted T cells, or PBMCs. The repertoires were made available in a free public database intended to serve as a resource for research on the immune response to SARS-CoV-2. The sample metadata nearly always contained a de-identified subject ID, COVID-19 status, age in years and sex.

The study at large found these results: Clinical and demographic metadata were provided uncurated, with the amount varying by source and participant.

The germline V gene supplies CDR1 MNHEY and CDR2 SVGAGI. The germline ends are 10 bases apart after V is trimmed by 2 bases and J by 3 bases. Spanning cysteine to phenylalanine, the CDR3 consists of 14 amino acids. Only the CDR3 DNA is retained, 42 bases long and in frame from the first base. The immunoSEQ Assay, a bias-controlled multiplex PCR, was used to amplify TCRbeta CDR3 regions from genomic DNA. Concerning the study's data processing: Within the assay, amplification of reference gene primers was used to estimate how many nucleated cells each sample contained. To quantify the absolute abundance of each unique TCRbeta CDR3 rearrangement, sequence reads were collapsed and filtered. Productive Simpson clonality was computed per sample as the square root of Simpson's diversity index over productive rearrangements. TCRdb carries this immuneACCESS record with in-frame sequences only. Its versions omit some clonotypes, under half of them owing to an unresolved V gene in the studies checked, with the rest unexplained. The V and J calls and the clone size are those of that table, but D and trimming were determined from the DNA. The sample table shows 220,000 or so clones, and roughly 90% are seen once. The ten largest clones take up 0.65% to 0.85% of the sample.

One collaborating source in Seattle enrolled patients while the patients were actively infected and followed the patients over time throughout the course of disease. Whole blood was collected in K2EDTA tubes by collaborating institutions according to the institutions' own protocols. Collaborator samples were shipped for TCRbeta analysis as frozen whole blood, isolated PBMCs, or DNA extracted from either sample type. The sample taken for sequencing was peripheral blood. The sequence derives from a man between 60 and 75 years old with COVID-19, enrolled during active disease. The sequence joins TRBV6-5 to TRBJ1-1; no D gene can be assigned with confidence. The CDR3 region: CASSYLRGYTEAFF. Here is the DNA: TGTGCCAGCAGTTACCTTCGGGGTTACACTGAAGCTTTCTTT.